This TCR beta chain comes out of a study of T cells in Graves' hyperthyroidism and ophthalmopathy. This clonotype occurred many times. The blood specimen was taken at initial hyperthyroidism diagnosis, before any ophthalmopathy symptoms. TCR beta CDR3 regions were amplified from RNA transcripts. The primer set for the first-round RT-PCR of the TCR CDR3 was HTBI. Each CDR3 protein gets one entry after TCRdb re-called the multiplex PCR reads with MiXCR. This sample has about 270,000 distinct CDR3 sequences, with around 15% found just once. The clonotype originates from a woman aged 50 to 65 with Graves' hyperthyroidism that later progressed to Graves' ophthalmopathy. Sequenced input: blood.

The CDR3 DNA follows: TGTGCCAGCTCCTCGCCCAGTTTGGGGAGTGGTGAGACCCAGTACTTC. Its translation is CASSSPSLGSGETQYF. The chain has TRBV6-1 and TRBJ2-5, with D possibly being TRBD2 (5 bases). The CDR3 runs 16 residues. Trimming cost V 8 bases and J 5 bases, with 24 bases left between them. CDR1 is MNHNS, CDR2 SASEGT, per germline.